One T cell receptor beta chain is described in this entry. What it recognizes is unknown. V shed 3 bases and J shed 1 base, with 12 bases lying between them. The CDR3 sequence is 15 residues long. The germline CDR1 and CDR2 sequences are SNHLY and FYNNEI. This entry comes from a study of T cell responses to AZD1222 COVID-19 vaccine. Study findings and constraints: Two doses of AZD1222 preceded a rise in Spike-specific TCR breadth and depth. Just a handful of AZD1222 recipients tested seropositive at baseline. The peak T cell response came first, and repertoires were sampled only after it. In a largely white British group with more females than males, clonal diversity was possibly underestimated.

Produced via immunoSEQ multiplex PCR; TCRdb's table is partial and in-frame only. The profile shows about 140,000 clones, 92% of them singletons. This sequence originates from an adult who received the AZD1222 COVID-19 vaccine. The sequences come from peripheral blood, collected 28 days after the second AZD1222 dose. J is TRBJ2-5 and V is TRBV2, with D tentatively TRBD2 (5 bases). For the CDR3, the DNA is TGTGCCAGCAGTGAGGATACCAGCGGCCAAGAGACCCAGTACTTC. It translates to CASSEDTSGQETQYF.